This TCR beta chain was observed in a study of breast tumors, draining lymph nodes, adjacent tissues (dated by TCRdb to 2016 to 2018). Context from the whole study: The study compared TCR beta repertoires across tumor, adjacent nontumor tissue and axillary lymph nodes from breast cancer patients. In human breast cancer, the study set out to assess how tumor, surrounding tissue and draining lymph node repertoires relate to one another and whether T cells might be exchanged between them. What the research found in general, with its limitations: Tumor and nontumor tissue repertoires were found to be significantly more similar in luminal-like than in basal-like breast cancer. A scenario in which most tumor T cells derive from the lymph node and then expand within tumor tissue was judged to be consistent with the data. The conclusion that tumor T cells originate in lymph nodes was framed as consistent with a hypothesis rather than directly demonstrated. Tumor T-cell repertoires showed less diversity than lymph node repertoires and more diversity than nontumor tissue repertoires, and tumor T-cell repertoires showed preferential V and J gene usage.

This clonotype was seen a handful of times. Its antigen remains undetermined. A much larger clonotype is one base distant, so this may be a read error. CDR1 is given as ENHRY and CDR2 as SYGVKD, both from the germline V gene. Taken from cysteine to phenylalanine, the CDR3 has 11 residues. Of all the DNA, just the CDR3 is kept, 33 bases in frame from base 1. Sequenced on an Illumina HiSeq 2000. Multiplex PCR amplification was used to build the TCR beta chain libraries. High-throughput sequencing was used to analyze the amplified TCR beta chain products. TCRdb passed the public sequencing reads through fastp at Q25 and MiXCR, retaining productive beta sequences. Every distinct CDR3 protein forms one entry, paired with its most common genes and DNA. Present in this sample are some 130,000 distinct CDR3 sequences, 20% to 25% of which were seen just once. Under 3% of the sample is in the top ten clones. Lymph node samples came from the axillary draining lymph nodes of breast cancer patients.

The V and J genes are TRBV10-3 and TRBJ1-2; the D gene is perhaps TRBD1, from 5 matching bases. Sequencing was done on a sample of axillary lymph node tissue. The receptor was derived from a female donor with breast cancer. Some clones in this sample may be carry-over from other donors' samples. The CDR3 region: CAIGGSYGYAF. The sequence in DNA is TGTGCCATCGGGGGGAGCTATGGCTACGCCTTC.